This T cell receptor (beta chain) was captured in a study of blood T cell repertoires in COVID-19. Study information: Both acute and convalescent COVID-19 samples were obtained from the United States, Italy and Spain. PBMCs, B-cell-depleted T cells, or T cells provided the cDNA or gDNA that made up the material.

In the authors' methods: Reference gene primers were amplified, and this amplification served to estimate nucleated cell counts. Assay used: immunoSEQ multiplex PCR; TCRdb lists only in-frame clones, some missing. That table gives V, J and clone size, and the DNA gave D and trimming. The sample includes tens of thousands of clones, about 87% seen only once; the top ten take 6% to 7.5%. The CDR3 spans 15 residues. The germline V gene has CDR1 LNHDA and CDR2 SQIVND (reference sequence). Trimming took 0 bases from V and 9 from J; bases not matched to a gene: 7. This chain joins TRBV19 and TRBJ1-5; 8 positions agree with TRBD1. The sample was peripheral blood. The source of this sequence is a woman of 80 years or more with acute or convalescent COVID-19. The CDR3 region has the DNA TGTGCCAGTAGTATAGAGACCGGGACAGGAACGCCCCAGCATTTT. Its protein is CASSIETGTGTPQHF.